Below are 29 T cell receptor beta chains sequenced from a single sample in a study of Graves' ophthalmopathy and Graves' hyperthyroidism. The sequenced template was RNA, covering the TCR beta CDR3 region. An opening RT-PCR round employed HTBI primers and preceded a second-round multiplex PCR. TCRdb re-derived calls from the multiplex PCR reads in MiXCR, one entry per CDR3 protein. Here the sample spans 300,000 to 400,000 distinct CDR3 sequences, roughly a sixth being singletons. Sequenced: peripheral blood. These receptors all stem from an adult man with Graves' ophthalmopathy.

The CDR3: CASSQDDHPGEQYF. CDR3 DNA: TGTGCCAGCAGCCAAGATGACCACCCGGGCGAGCAGTACTTC. The chain has TRBV3-1 and TRBJ2-7, with unresolved D. The ends were cut back, 0 bases at V and 6 bases at J, with 12 bases in the middle. The CDR3 sequence is 14 residues long. The germline CDR1 and CDR2 sequences are LGHDT and YNNKEL (reference sequence).

This clonotype was seen repeatedly, ten times or more. The chain is built from TRBV6-1 and TRBJ1-1; possibly TRBD1 for D (6 bases). Trimming left V 8 bases short and J 8 bases short, with 18 bases between. Germline assignment: CDR1 MNHNS and CDR2 SASEGT. CDR3 size: 13 residues. The DNA for the CDR3 is TGTGCCAGCGGAATCGGGGGCGCTCTCGAAGCTTTCTTT. It codes for CASGIGGALEAFF.

This clonotype was observed at least ten times. The chain carries TRBV18 and TRBJ2-7; D uncertain. Germline V CDR1 and CDR2: KGHSH, LQKENI. V was clipped by 2 bases and J by 9 bases, with 8 bases between them. The CDR3 runs to 11 residues. The CDR3 sequence: CASSPETLQYF. The CDR3 nucleotides read TGTGCCAGCTCACCAGAGACCTTGCAGTACTTC.

This clonotype has at least ten counts. The chain joins TRBV20-1 to TRBJ1-3, with TRBD1 matching 9 bases. The V and J ends lost 5 bases and 3 bases, in that order; junction bases with no gene match: 8. Germline V gene lookup returns CDR1 DFQATT and CDR2 SNEGSKA (reference sequence). The CDR3 consists of 15 residues. CDR3: CSAFMTGGGGNTIYF. CDR3 coding DNA: TGCAGTGCTTTCATGACAGGGGGAGGTGGAAACACCATATATTTT.

The chain recombines TRBV6-2 or TRBV6-3 with TRBJ2-7; TRBD1 aligns across 9 bases. V trimming: 0 bases; J trimming: 4 bases; junction bases outside the gene matches: 7. Germline values: CDR1 MNHEY, CDR2 SVGEGT. CDR3 size: 16 residues. The chain's CDR3 is CASSYSTRQGGYEQYF. The CDR3 DNA is TGTGCCAGCAGTTACTCCACACGACAGGGGGGATACGAGCAGTACTTC.

This clonotype occurred a few times. V usage is TRBV7-9 and J usage is TRBJ2-2, with 7 bases fitting TRBD1. V shed 5 bases, J shed 1 base, and the junction held 4 bases outside the gene matches. This CDR3 has 15 residues. CDR1 is SEHNR and CDR2 is FQNEAQ in the germline V gene (reference sequence). CDR3 bases: TGTGCCAGCAGCCAATGGACAGGGAACACCGGGGAGCTGTTTTTT. Translating it yields CASSQWTGNTGELFF. Together with reference TRBV7-9 and TRBJ2-2, the CDR3 gives the full variable domain: DTGVSQNPRHKITKRGQNVTFRCDPISEHNRLYWYRQTLGQGPEFLTYFQNEAQLEKSRLLSDRFSAERPKGSFSTLEIQRTEQGDSAMYLCASSQWTGNTGELFFGEGSRLTVL.

Of note for this clonotype: This could be a read error, since a much larger clone is one nucleotide away. V and J are TRBV11-2 and TRBJ2-1; D unresolved. The germline CDR1 and CDR2 sequences are SGHAT and FQNNGV. The CDR3 length is 14 residues. The CDR3 here is CASSLEVEYNEHFF. The CDR3 region has the DNA TGTGCCAGCAGCTTAGAGGTTGAGTACAATGAGCATTTCTTC.

The chain links TRBV12-3 or TRBV12-4 to TRBJ1-1; TRBD1 is a possible D gene (6 bases). Trimming removed 5 bases at V and 1 base at J, with 14 bases between. The CDR3 covers 15 residues. CDR3 nucleotides: TGTGCCAGCAGTCCCCGGGGGGCTTCGAACACTGAAGCTTTCTTT. Translating gives CASSPRGASNTEAFF.

This clonotype was counted at least ten times. The rearrangement links TRBV20-1 to TRBJ1-1; TRBD1 matches 10 bases. CDR1 and CDR2 from the germline V gene are DFQATT and SNEGSKA (reference sequence). V gave up 3 bases and J gave up 7 bases; unmatched junction bases: 5. The CDR3 is made up of 13 amino acids. The CDR3 DNA reads TGCAGTGCTAGGGGACAGGGGTTGCTTGAAGCTTTCTTT. This translates into CSARGQGLLEAFF.

This clonotype was picked up many times. This may stem from a read error, because a much larger clone lies one nucleotide away. Likely a read error: the CDR3 ends without its conserved phenylalanine or tryptophan. V and J are TRBV2 and TRBJ1-1; TRBD1 might be the D (6 bases). CDR1 SNHLY and CDR2 FYNNEI come from the germline V gene. The CDR3 is made up of 17 amino acids. V gave up 7 bases and J gave up 2 bases, with 23 bases separating them. CDR3 in amino acids: CASKGVEADSFNTEAFL. The CDR3 region has the DNA TGTGCCAGCAAGGGGGTAGAAGCGGATTCGTTTAACACTGAAGCTTTCCTT.

This clonotype occurred many times. The chain joins TRBV28 to TRBJ1-5, with a tentative D call TRBD1 (6 bases). In germline, CDR1 is MDHEN, CDR2 SYDVKM. CDR3 length equals 15 residues. V lost 3 bases and J lost 2, with 11 bases in between. CDR3 DNA sequence: TGTGCCAGCAGTTTTGGGGGGCGTCGCAATCAGCCCCAGCATTTT. Translation gives CASSFGGRRNQPQHF.

This clonotype was counted ten times or more. This chain uses TRBV19 with TRBJ2-7, with D unresolved. The CDR3 extends over 13 amino acids. CDR1 and CDR2 (germline): LNHDA, SQIVND (reference sequence). The V gene lost 4 bases and the J gene lost 0 bases, with 7 bases spanning the gap. The CDR3 region has the DNA TGTGCCAGTAGTAATACTCTCTCCTACGAGCAGTACTTC. This translates into CASSNTLSYEQYF. Together with reference TRBV19 and TRBJ2-7, the CDR3 gives the full variable domain: DGGITQSPKYLFRKEGQNVTLSCEQNLNHDAMYWYRQDPGQGLRLIYYSQIVNDFQKGDIAEGYSVSREKKESFPLTVTSAQKNPTAFYLCASSNTLSYEQYFGPGTRLTVT.

This clonotype was counted at least ten times. V gene TRBV7-2 combines with J gene TRBJ2-2; 8 bases are a match to TRBD2. The CDR3 is 16 amino acids. From germline, CDR1 is SGHTA and CDR2 FQGNSA. V lost 4 bases, J lost 2 bases, and 6 bases stayed unmatched. The CDR3 DNA follows: TGTGCCAGCAGCTCCACCCGGACTAGCAACACCGGGGAGCTGTTTTTT. This encodes CASSSTRTSNTGELFF.

This clonotype showed up many times. The rearrangement links TRBV6-1 to TRBJ2-3; 7 bases are a match to TRBD1. Germline V lookup: CDR1 MNHNS, CDR2 SASEGT. V dropped 6 bases and J dropped 6; count of bases not matched to a gene: 12. CDR3 size: 15 residues. CDR3 DNA sequence: TGTGCCAGCAGGGGACAAAAGGGGGCACGGGATACGCAGTATTTT. It yields the protein CASRGQKGARDTQYF.

This clonotype was seen repeatedly, ten times or more. The chain recombines TRBV15 with TRBJ2-7; TRBD2 matches 12 bases. Germline-derived CDR1 and CDR2 are LNHNV and YYDKDF (reference sequence). The CDR3 runs 15 residues. J lost 6 bases, V lost 2 bases, and 5 bases had no gene match. The CDR3 reads CATSRTTSGSSEQYF. The DNA of the CDR3 is TGTGCCACCAGCAGAACGACTAGCGGGAGCTCCGAGCAGTACTTC.

In this sample, this clonotype turned up many times. The rearrangement uses TRBV20-1 and TRBJ1-6; tentative D call: TRBD1 (6 bases). The CDR3 is made up of 14 amino acids. The germline V and J ends were trimmed by 2 bases and 8 bases, with 13 bases remaining between them. CDR1 is DFQATT, CDR2 SNEGSKA, per germline (reference sequence). The CDR3 DNA is TGCAGTGCTAGATTGGGGGCAGGGGATTCACCCCTCCACTTT. It encodes CSARLGAGDSPLHF.

Ten or more counts support this clonotype. The J gene is TRBJ1-3, the V gene TRBV6-1; D might be TRBD1 (6 bases). CDR1 and CDR2 (germline): MNHNS, SASEGT. V lost 4 bases and J 3 bases, leaving 16 bases between the germline ends. This CDR3 contains 16 residues. For the CDR3, the DNA is TGTGCCAGCAGTGTAGACCCCGGGACATTTGGAAACACCATATATTTT. It encodes CASSVDPGTFGNTIYF.

This clonotype was seen ten or more times. The rearrangement joins TRBV7-2 to TRBJ1-2; 7 bases are a match to TRBD1. Germline V gene data show CDR1 as SGHTA and CDR2 as FQGNSA. The CDR3 is made up of 14 amino acids. With 2 bases clipped from V and 4 bases from J, the junction kept 4 bases outside the gene matches. The DNA of the CDR3 is TGTGCCAGCAGCTTAACGACAGGGATCTATGGCTACACCTTC. Amino acids: CASSLTTGIYGYTF.

This clonotype was seen repeatedly, ten times or more. The chain employs TRBV20-1 and TRBJ2-2; 7 positions match TRBD2. Trimming took 1 base from V and 6 from J; bases not matched to a gene: 8. The CDR3 runs 15 residues. The germline CDR1 and CDR2 sequences are DFQATT and SNEGSKA (reference sequence). CDR3 in amino acids: CSARGWAGVPGELFF. DNA for the CDR3: TGCAGTGCTAGAGGTTGGGCGGGAGTTCCCGGGGAGCTGTTTTTT.

This clonotype was counted at least ten times. In nucleotides, the CDR3 is TGTGCCAGCAGCATTGGGGGTGTTGGTCAGCCCCAGCATTTT. Its translation is CASSIGGVGQPQHF. The rearrangement links TRBV7-2 to TRBJ1-5, with a tentative D call TRBD1 (5 bases). V was trimmed by 5 bases and J by 6 bases, leaving 14 bases between them. The CDR3 runs 14 residues. Germline CDR1 is SGHTA and CDR2 is FQGNSA.

Ten or more counts support this clonotype. The genes are TRBV2 and TRBJ1-5; D remains ambiguous. V was trimmed by 6 bases and J by 4 bases, leaving 19 bases between them. Germline V gene lookup returns CDR1 SNHLY and CDR2 FYNNEI. The CDR3 runs 16 residues. This chain's CDR3 is CASRDAGNRGNQPQHF. For the CDR3, the DNA is TGTGCCAGCAGGGACGCCGGGAATCGGGGAAATCAGCCCCAGCATTTT.

In this sample, this clonotype turned up many times. V and J are TRBV7-9 and TRBJ2-5; D gene unclear. The V gene's germline CDR1 is SEHNR and CDR2 FQNEAQ (reference sequence). Trimming cost V 5 bases and J 5 bases, with 9 bases left between them. The length of the CDR3 is 12 residues. The chain's CDR3 is CASSVDAETQYF. The DNA of the CDR3 is TGTGCCAGCAGCGTAGACGCGGAGACCCAGTACTTC.

This clonotype was detected ten times or more. The chain recombines TRBV9 with TRBJ2-6; 14 bases are a match to TRBD2. CDR3 length: 21 residues. CDR1 and CDR2 from the germline V gene are SGDLS and YYNGEE. V shed 1 base, J shed 4 bases, and the junction held 13 bases outside the gene matches. Here the CDR3 DNA reads TGTGCCAGCAGCGTAACCCTGATGGGACTAGCGGGAGCTTACGGGGCCAACGTCCTGACTTTC. As protein: CASSVTLMGLAGAYGANVLTF.

This clonotype has more than one count but fewer than ten. V is TRBV28 and J is TRBJ2-7, with D possibly being TRBD2 (7 bases). Germline V gives CDR1 MDHEN, CDR2 SYDVKM. Trimming cost V 7 bases and J 0 bases, with 19 bases left between them. The CDR3 totals 16 residues. The chain's CDR3 is CASTPMGGRGSYEQYF. As DNA, the CDR3 is TGTGCCAGCACCCCTATGGGGGGGCGCGGCTCCTACGAGCAGTACTTC.

This clonotype came up many times. The CDR3 DNA reads as TGTGCCACTAACAGGGACGGGGCCGAGCAGTACTTC. Its translation: CATNRDGAEQYF. The chain has TRBV6-5 and TRBJ2-7; a weak D match, TRBD1 (6 bases). V shed 10 bases and J shed 6 bases, with 16 bases lying between them. The CDR3 runs 12 residues. Germline V gene data show CDR1 as MNHEY and CDR2 as SVGAGI.

This clonotype has ten or more counts. The chain employs TRBV11-2 and TRBJ1-2; TRBD1 might be the D (5 bases). Between the trimmed V and J ends, which lost 5 bases and 4 bases, there was a span of 11 bases. The germline V gene encodes CDR1 SGHAT and CDR2 FQNNGV. The CDR3 totals 13 residues. The CDR3 region is CASSRGGFYGYTF. The CDR3 DNA is TGTGCCAGCAGCCGCGGGGGGTTCTATGGCTACACCTTC.

This clonotype was observed at least ten times. The J gene is TRBJ2-5, the V gene TRBV20-1; D could derive from TRBD1 or TRBD2 (5 bases each). CDR3 size: 15 residues. Between the trimmed V and J ends, which lost 1 base and 3 bases, there was a span of 15 bases. Germline lookup yields CDR1 DFQATT and CDR2 SNEGSKA (reference sequence). CDR3 sequence: CSARVRVTAEETQYF. The CDR3 region has the DNA TGCAGTGCTAGAGTTAGGGTGACAGCGGAAGAGACCCAGTACTTC.

The table lists this clonotype with many counts. This chain uses TRBV12-3 or TRBV12-4 with TRBJ1-5, with D perhaps TRBD1 (6 bases). Trimming took 6 bases from V and 0 from J, leaving 12 bases between them. CDR3 length: 15 amino acids. The CDR3 coding sequence is TGTGCCAGCAGGGCAACAGGGAATAGCAATCAGCCCCAGCATTTT. Its translation: CASRATGNSNQPQHF.

V is TRBV4-1 and J is TRBJ1-5; no firm D call. V gave up 1 base and J gave up 6 bases, with 7 bases separating them. The V gene's germline CDR1 is MGHRA and CDR2 YSYEKL. CDR3 length equals 13 residues. Here the CDR3 DNA reads TGCGCCAGCAGCCAAGTAAAGGCTCAGCCCCAGCATTTT. Its translation is CASSQVKAQPQHF.